The 3 T cell receptor beta chains below come from one sample, sequenced in a study of blood T cell repertoires in COVID-19. Repertoires were generated with immunoSEQ multiplex PCR, while TCRdb's copy carries only in-frame clones and drops some. This sample has nearly 250,000 clones, with 70% to 90% found just once. Material for sequencing was PBMCs or T cells enriched from blood (not recorded which). The receptors were gathered from a woman between 45 and 60 years old with acute COVID-19.

The chain links TRBV28 to TRBJ1-3; 9 nucleotides match TRBD1. There are 15 residues in the CDR3. Germline CDR1 MDHEN, CDR2 SYDVKM. With V trimmed by 7 bases and J by 3 bases, 7 bases remained unmatched. CDR3 nucleotides: TGTGCCAGCACCAAGGGACAGGGTGGTGGAAACACCATATATTTT. It translates to CASTKGQGGGNTIYF. Based on the CDR3 plus reference TRBV28 and TRBJ1-3, the full variable domain is DVKVTQSSRYLVKRTGEKVFLECVQDMDHENMFWYRQDPGLGLRLIYFSYDVKMKEKGDIPEGYSVSREKKERFSLILESASTNQTSMYLCASTKGQGGGNTIYFGEGSWLTVV.

This clone was counted a single time. Here the CDR3 reads CASSPRGLHQETQYF. The CDR3 bases are TGTGCCAGCTCCCCTAGGGGGCTCCACCAAGAGACCCAGTACTTC. This chain links TRBV18 with TRBJ2-5, with 7 bases aligning to TRBD1. Trimming took 6 bases from V and 0 from J; bases not matched to a gene: 7. Germline values: CDR1 KGHSH, CDR2 LQKENI. The CDR3 length is 15 residues.

The J gene is TRBJ1-1, the V gene TRBV18; possible D gene TRBD1, 5 bases. The germline V and J ends were trimmed by 4 bases and 0 bases, with 24 bases remaining between them. Germline-derived CDR1 and CDR2 are KGHSH and LQKENI. The CDR3 is 19 residues long. The CDR3 sequence is CASSQNDQGPSTLNTEAFF. CDR3 in DNA: TGTGCCAGCTCACAAAATGACCAGGGCCCCTCAACTTTGAACACTGAAGCTTTCTTT.